The 7 T cell receptor beta chains below all came from one sample that was sequenced in a study of blood T cell repertoires in COVID-19. Sequencing was performed with immunoSEQ multiplex PCR; in TCRdb, only in-frame clones are kept and a portion is missing. This table holds about 86,000 clones, roughly 78% found once. The specimen was peripheral blood. These receptors came from a woman older than 75 with acute or convalescent COVID-19.

This clone was seen a few times. This chain links TRBV6-2 or TRBV6-3 with TRBJ2-7, with D tentatively TRBD2 (6 bases). CDR1 and CDR2 from the germline V gene are MNHEY and SVGEGT. Trimming removed 6 bases at V and 3 bases at J, with 15 bases between. The CDR3 consists of 14 residues. The CDR3 coding sequence is TGTGCCAGCAGCCACGCCGGGGGAAACTACGAGCAGTACTTC. This codes for CASSHAGGNYEQYF.

This clone was counted between two and nine times. This sample includes further DNA sequences coding for the same CDR3. The V and J genes are TRBV25-1 and TRBJ1-2, with 7 bases matching TRBD1. Germline lookup yields CDR1 MGHDK and CDR2 SYGVNS. CDR3 size: 14 residues. J lost 7 bases, V lost 3 bases, and 8 bases had no gene match. The CDR3: CASSEGTGAGGYTF. The CDR3, as DNA: TGTGCCAGCAGTGAGGGAACAGGGGCAGGTGGCTACACCTTC.

The chain uses TRBV6-5 and TRBJ1-5; TRBD1 is a possible D gene (5 bases). The germline V and J ends were trimmed by 6 bases and 10 bases, with 16 bases remaining between them. From germline, CDR1 is MNHEY and CDR2 SVGAGI. This CDR3 region has 13 residues. The CDR3 here is CASRLGGVGPQHF. Written as DNA, the CDR3 is TGTGCCAGCAGACTCGGGGGGGTAGGACCCCAGCATTTT.

The rearrangement links TRBV6-5 to TRBJ2-7, with 9 bases that match TRBD1. This CDR3 comprises 14 residues. The germline gives CDR1 MNHEY, CDR2 SVGAGI. Trimming at V came to 6 bases and at J to 7 bases, leaving 10 bases not matched to a gene. The CDR3 DNA sequence: TGTGCCAGCAGGACTGGACAGGGGACGGGTGAGCAGTACTTC. Encoded protein: CASRTGQGTGEQYF.

The V gene is TRBV5-1, the J gene TRBJ1-3, with 8 bases that match TRBD1. With V trimmed by 0 bases and J by 8 bases, 10 bases remained unmatched. This CDR3 contains 16 residues. Germline assignment: CDR1 SGHRS and CDR2 YFSETQ. The CDR3 bases are TGCGCCAGCAGCTTGGATCCAGGGGGCGCGTCGGACACCATATATTTT. This translates into CASSLDPGGASDTIYF.

V gene TRBV5-1 combines with J gene TRBJ1-5; TRBD1 agrees at 8 bases. The J segment lost 3 bases and the V segment lost 4 bases, leaving 9 bases of the junction unmatched. This CDR3 spans 16 amino acids. Germline CDR1 SGHRS, CDR2 YFSETQ. CDR3 nucleotide sequence: TGCGCCAGCAGCCCAGGACAGGGAGAATACAATCAGCCCCAGCATTTT. It translates to CASSPGQGEYNQPQHF.

This rearrangement joins TRBV11-2 to TRBJ1-1, with 7 positions matching TRBD1. Germline V gives CDR1 SGHAT, CDR2 FQNNGV. CDR3 length: 16 amino acids. The V and J ends lost 1 base and 0 bases, in that order; junction bases with no gene match: 5. The CDR3 region is CASSLAGQFMNTEAFF. DNA of the CDR3: TGTGCCAGCAGCTTAGCGGGACAGTTTATGAACACTGAAGCTTTCTTT.